These T cell receptor beta chains were read from a single sample in a study of blood T cell repertoires in COVID-19. Here immunoSEQ multiplex PCR was the method, and the copy in TCRdb shows in-frame clones only, minus some. The sample has 250,000 or so clones, approximately 85% seen once. Specimen: peripheral blood. The receptor set was obtained from a woman between 65 and 79 years old with acute or convalescent COVID-19. The CDR3 runs from the conserved cysteine through the conserved F or W. A D gene is named only where the DNA matches it firmly. The listing skips clone size in some rows; elsewhere it reads once, few, many or a size class.

>TRBV4-2|TRBJ1-4|.|TRBD1
CASSRGQGAGKLFF
TGTGCCAGCAGCCGTGGACAGGGGGCGGGAAAACTGTTTTTT
>TRBV11-2|TRBJ1-1|.|TRBD1
CASSYAGGGPFKEAFF
TGTGCCAGCAGCTATGCAGGGGGCGGACCTTTTAAGGAAGCTTTCTTT
>TRBV7-6|TRBJ1-5|.|.
CASSLKRGSPQHF
TGTGCCAGCAGCTTAAAAAGGGGCAGCCCCCAGCATTTT
>TRBV19|TRBJ1-6|.|.
CASRIDGDSYNSPLHF
TGTGCCAGTAGGATAGACGGAGACTCCTATAATTCACCCCTCCACTTT
>TRBV10-3|TRBJ2-3|.|.
CAISESRQVPDTQYF
TGTGCCATCAGTGAGTCCCGTCAGGTGCCAGATACGCAGTATTTT
>TRBV2|TRBJ2-3|few|.
CASSESTTSTDTQYF
TGTGCCAGCAGTGAATCAACTACTAGCACAGATACGCAGTATTTT
>TRBV5-1|TRBJ2-4|.|TRBD2
CARSSGGGTGNIQYF
TGCGCCCGCAGCTCCGGGGGGGGGACCGGGAACATTCAGTACTTC
>TRBV7-2|TRBJ1-2|.|TRBD1
CASRGQGGACTF
TGTGCCAGCAGGGGACAGGGGGGCGCTTGCACCTTC
>TRBV5-1|TRBJ2-6|.|.
CASSLALTGTGANVLTF
TGCGCCAGCAGCTTGGCTTTAACCGGGACAGGGGCCAACGTCCTGACTTTC
>TRBV5-1|TRBJ1-1|few|.
CASSFWEGNTEAFF
TGCGCCAGCAGCTTTTGGGAGGGCAACACTGAAGCTTTCTTT
>TRBV5-4|TRBJ1-2|few|.
CASSLGQGSIGYGYTF
TGTGCCAGCAGCTTGGGGCAGGGAAGTATCGGGTATGGCTACACCTTC
>TRBV6-2/TRBV6-3|TRBJ1-1|.|TRBD1
CASSYPTGQSTEAFF
TGTGCCAGCAGTTACCCGACAGGGCAAAGCACTGAAGCTTTCTTT
>TRBV28|TRBJ2-7|once|.
CASSPTRGTSLGEQYF
TGTGCCAGCAGCCCTACCCGAGGGACATCCTTAGGGGAGCAGTACTTC
>TRBV28|TRBJ2-3|.|.
CASSLSGETRADTQYF
TGTGCCAGCAGTCTTAGTGGGGAGACTCGCGCAGATACGCAGTATTTT
>TRBV29-1|TRBJ1-2|.|.
CSVVAVTNYGYTF
TGCAGCGTTGTGGCGGTGACTAACTATGGCTACACCTTC
>TRBV28|TRBJ1-1|.|.
CASSTRMSGGHMNTEAFF
TGTGCCAGCAGTACACGGATGAGCGGGGGGCATATGAACACTGAAGCTTTCTTT
>TRBV11-2|TRBJ2-3|.|.
CASSTPAGSPQYF
TGTGCCAGCAGTACTCCCGCGGGCAGCCCCCAGTATTTT
>TRBV18|TRBJ2-2|.|TRBD2
CASSPQAGVTGELFF
TGTGCCAGCTCACCTCAAGCGGGGGTCACCGGGGAGCTGTTTTTT
>TRBV19|TRBJ1-5|.|TRBD1
CASSHQQGNQPQHF
TGTGCCAGTAGTCACCAACAGGGGAATCAGCCCCAGCATTTT
>TRBV19|TRBJ1-2|.|.
CASRRDSYYGYTF
TGTGCCAGTAGGAGGGATTCATACTATGGCTACACCTTC
>TRBV5-1|TRBJ2-7|many|TRBD1
CASSAGQGNYEQYF
TGCGCCAGCAGCGCGGGACAGGGGAACTACGAGCAGTACTTC
>TRBV10-3|TRBJ1-1|.|.
CAIRDAGNTEAFF
TGTGCCATCAGGGACGCGGGAAACACTGAAGCTTTCTTT
>TRBV7-9|TRBJ1-2|.|TRBD1
CASSSDRVYGYTF
TGTGCCAGCAGCTCGGACAGGGTATATGGCTACACCTTC
>TRBV19|TRBJ1-1|.|.
CASRQPGVVTEAFF
TGTGCCAGTAGGCAGCCGGGGGTCGTCACTGAAGCTTTCTTT
>TRBV5-1|TRBJ2-7|few|TRBD1
CASSPGQGYSYEQYF
TGCGCCAGCAGCCCGGGACAGGGATATTCCTACGAGCAGTACTTC
>TRBV19|TRBJ1-2|once|TRBD1
CASSIAGQAPYGYTF
TGTGCCAGTAGTATAGCCGGACAGGCACCCTATGGCTACACCTTC
>TRBV7-2|TRBJ2-1|.|TRBD2
CASSLGLAGDNEQFF
TGTGCCAGCAGCTTAGGACTAGCGGGGGACAATGAGCAGTTCTTC
>TRBV5-1|TRBJ2-7|.|TRBD1
CASSGGTGEVYEQYF
TGCGCCAGCAGCGGCGGGACAGGGGAGGTGTACGAGCAGTACTTC
>TRBV19|TRBJ1-5|.|TRBD1
CASSLGFDRAQPQHF
TGTGCCAGTAGTCTCGGATTCGACAGGGCGCAGCCCCAGCATTTT
>TRBV5-1|TRBJ2-3|.|.
CASSPGHADTQYF
TGCGCCAGCAGCCCAGGACACGCAGATACGCAGTATTTT
>TRBV6-6|TRBJ1-2|.|TRBD1
CASSDRGIGYTF
TGTGCCAGCAGTGACAGGGGCATTGGCTACACCTTC
>TRBV6-2/TRBV6-3|TRBJ1-5|.|.
CASSYPPGENQPQHF
TGTGCCAGCAGTTACCCTCCAGGGGAGAATCAGCCCCAGCATTTT
>TRBV4-3|TRBJ1-1|.|TRBD1
CASSQVGTGFEAFF
TGCGCCAGCAGCCAAGTTGGGACAGGCTTTGAAGCTTTCTTT
>TRBV19|TRBJ2-3|.|.
CATTSTWALRTDTQYF
TGTGCCACTACCTCTACCTGGGCCTTACGCACAGATACGCAGTATTTT
>TRBV20-1|TRBJ1-6|.|.
CSASDSSYNSPLHF
TGCAGTGCCAGTGACAGCTCCTATAATTCACCCCTCCACTTT
>TRBV3-1/TRBV3-2|TRBJ2-5|.|.
CASSQGTSLRETQYF
TGTGCCAGCAGCCAAGGGACTTCGTTGAGAGAGACCCAGTACTTC
>TRBV7-8|TRBJ1-5|many|TRBD1
CASSPDARGLGNQPQHF
TGTGCCAGCAGCCCGGACGCCAGGGGGCTAGGCAATCAGCCCCAGCATTTT
>TRBV14|TRBJ2-3|.|.
CASSRWSTDTQYF
TGTGCCAGCAGCCGATGGAGTACAGATACGCAGTATTTT
>TRBV6-5|TRBJ1-1|once|.
CASSPRGKSEAFF
TGTGCCAGCAGCCCCAGGGGAAAATCTGAAGCTTTCTTT
>TRBV5-3|TRBJ2-3|.|TRBD2
CARTNRESSGGFLSPPSTDTQYF
TGTGCCAGAACCAATCGGGAGTCTAGCGGGGGGTTCCTGTCCCCACCTAGCACAGATACGCAGTATTTT
>TRBV27|TRBJ1-5|.|.
CASAAGVYSNQPQHF
TGTGCCAGCGCTGCGGGAGTTTATAGCAATCAGCCCCAGCATTTT
>TRBV29-1|TRBJ1-1|.|.
CSVTRNTEAFF
TGCAGCGTTACAAGGAACACTGAAGCTTTCTTT
>TRBV18|TRBJ1-1|.|TRBD1
CASSPGTGETEAFF
TGTGCCAGCTCGCCCGGGACAGGGGAAACTGAAGCTTTCTTT
>TRBV3-1/TRBV3-2|TRBJ1-2|.|.
CASSQGLREGYTF
TGTGCCAGCAGCCAAGGCTTGAGGGAGGGCTACACCTTC
>TRBV9|TRBJ1-2|.|.
CASSVEGRANYGYTF
TGTGCCAGCAGCGTAGAGGGCAGGGCCAACTATGGCTACACCTTC
>TRBV7-2|TRBJ2-7|.|TRBD2
CASSLVGGRTKSYEQYF
TGTGCCAGCAGCTTAGTCGGGGGGAGGACTAAATCCTACGAGCAGTACTTC
>TRBV27|TRBJ2-7|.|TRBD1
CASSSGTGLSEQYF
TGTGCCAGCAGTTCCGGGACAGGGTTAAGTGAGCAGTACTTC
>TRBV20-1|TRBJ2-5|once|.
CSAKRQETQYF
TGCAGTGCTAAGAGGCAAGAGACCCAGTACTTC
>TRBV11-2|TRBJ1-3|once|TRBD1
CASSSNRGGNTIYF
TGTGCCAGCAGCTCAAACAGGGGTGGAAACACCATATATTTT
>TRBV5-4|TRBJ1-1|.|.
CASSSAGPTEAFF
TGTGCCAGCAGCTCCGCGGGTCCCACTGAAGCTTTCTTT
>TRBV20-1|TRBJ2-7|.|.
CSASPSYEQYF
TGCAGTGCTAGTCCTAGCTACGAGCAGTACTTC
>TRBV6-5|TRBJ1-2|once|TRBD1
CASSYRQGNGYTF
TGTGCCAGCAGTTATCGACAGGGGAATGGCTACACCTTC
>TRBV14|TRBJ2-2|.|.
CASSQWSAATGELFF
TGTGCCAGCAGCCAATGGTCAGCGGCAACCGGGGAGCTGTTTTTT